Listed below are T cell receptor beta chains from one sample, sequenced in a study of long-term antiretroviral therapy in people with HIV. Sequenced by immunoSEQ multiplex PCR; TCRdb stores in-frame clones only, minus some. Among about 35,000 clones listed, around 79% were seen once. The sample was unsorted PBMCs, taken 3 years after starting antiretroviral therapy. Receptors originate from a man aged 45-65 years with HIV. CDR3s include the opening cysteine and the closing phenylalanine or tryptophan. D genes are given only for firm matches. The size entry is marked missing in some rows and otherwise reads once, few, many or a size class.

j_call v_call clone_size d_call cdr3_aa cdr3_nt
TRBJ2-7 TRBV9 NA NA CASSVGVSYEQYF TGTGCCAGCAGCGTAGGAGTGTCTTACGAGCAGTACTTC
TRBJ2-5 TRBV9 NA TRBD1 CASSPPTGGLQETQYF TGTGCCAGCAGCCCCCCGACAGGGGGCCTACAAGAGACCCAGTACTTC
TRBJ1-3 TRBV4-3 few TRBD1 CASSQGLQGRAGNTIYF TGCGCCAGCAGCCAGGGATTACAGGGGCGTGCTGGAAACACCATATATTTT
TRBJ2-1 TRBV7-9 once NA CASSYSNPAYNEQFF TGTGCCAGCAGCTATAGTAACCCAGCTTACAATGAGCAGTTCTTC
TRBJ2-7 TRBV4-3 few TRBD1 CASSRDRGGDEQYF TGCGCCAGCAGCCGGGACAGGGGCGGGGACGAGCAGTACTTC
TRBJ1-1 TRBV5-5 NA NA CASSLIGPEAFF TGTGCCAGCAGCTTGATAGGGCCTGAAGCTTTCTTT
TRBJ2-2 TRBV6-5 NA NA CASSYNGLNTGELFF TGTGCCAGCAGTTACAACGGACTTAACACCGGGGAGCTGTTTTTT
TRBJ1-5 TRBV7-2 NA TRBD1 CASSPDRAQPQHF TGTGCCAGCAGCCCCGACAGGGCGCAGCCCCAGCATTTT
TRBJ2-3 TRBV7-9 NA NA CASSLYQGRTDTQYF TGTGCCAGCAGCTTATATCAGGGGCGCACAGATACGCAGTATTTT
TRBJ1-2 TRBV7-2 NA NA CASSLQGGYSGYTF TGTGCCAGCAGCTTACAAGGGGGGTATAGCGGCTACACCTTC
TRBJ2-7 TRBV7-2 few TRBD2 CASSLRSGGAPGEQYF TGTGCCAGCAGCTTAAGAAGCGGGGGAGCCCCGGGCGAGCAGTACTTC
TRBJ2-5 TRBV6-4 NA NA CPPTRETQYF TGTCCCCCGACCAGGGAGACCCAGTACTTC
TRBJ2-7 TRBV7-6 NA NA CASSLAASPSYEQYF TGTGCCAGCAGCTTAGCAGCTTCCCCCTCCTACGAGCAGTACTTC
TRBJ2-5 TRBV6-6 NA NA CASTYRTEQETQYF TGTGCCAGCACTTATCGGACGGAGCAAGAGACCCAGTACTTC
TRBJ2-2 TRBV27 NA NA CASSLGGSTGELFF TGTGCCAGCAGTTTAGGGGGGAGCACCGGGGAGCTGTTTTTT
TRBJ1-5 TRBV5-5 once NA CASSPRVGTAPQHF TGTGCCAGCAGCCCCCGGGTGGGCACGGCGCCCCAGCATTTT
TRBJ2-3 TRBV11-3 NA TRBD2 CASSLSGSTDTQYF TGTGCCAGCAGCCTTAGCGGGAGTACAGATACGCAGTATTTT
TRBJ1-2 TRBV28 NA NA CASSLAGPNYGYTF TGTGCCAGCAGTTTAGCAGGGCCTAACTATGGCTACACCTTC
TRBJ1-2 TRBV5-1 NA TRBD1 CASSTRQGANYGYTF TGCGCCAGCAGCACTCGACAGGGGGCGAACTATGGCTACACCTTC
TRBJ1-5 TRBV7-8 NA TRBD1 CASSSQGDAPQHF TGTGCCAGCAGTTCTCAGGGGGACGCACCCCAGCATTTT
TRBJ2-3 TRBV7-2 NA TRBD2 CASSTSVADTQYF TGTGCCAGCAGCACTAGCGTCGCAGATACGCAGTATTTT
TRBJ2-1 TRBV30 NA NA CAWSVYSAGNEQFF TGTGCCTGGAGTGTATACTCGGCTGGCAATGAGCAGTTCTTC
TRBJ2-1 TRBV7-6 NA NA CASSLMTGGYNEQFF TGTGCCAGCAGCTTAATGACAGGAGGCTACAATGAGCAGTTCTTC